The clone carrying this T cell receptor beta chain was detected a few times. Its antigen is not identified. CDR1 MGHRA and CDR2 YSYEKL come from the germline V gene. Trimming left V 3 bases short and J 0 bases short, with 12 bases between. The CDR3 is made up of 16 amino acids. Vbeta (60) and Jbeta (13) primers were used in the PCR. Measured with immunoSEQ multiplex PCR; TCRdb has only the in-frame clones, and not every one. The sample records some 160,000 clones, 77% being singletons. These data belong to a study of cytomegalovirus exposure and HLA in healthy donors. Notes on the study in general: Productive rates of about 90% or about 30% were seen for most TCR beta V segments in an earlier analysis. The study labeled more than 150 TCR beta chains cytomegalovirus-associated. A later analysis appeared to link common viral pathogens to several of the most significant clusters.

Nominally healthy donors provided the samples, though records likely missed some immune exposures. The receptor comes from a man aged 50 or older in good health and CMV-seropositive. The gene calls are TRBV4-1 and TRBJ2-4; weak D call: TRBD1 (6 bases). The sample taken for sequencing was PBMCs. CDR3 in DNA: TGCGCCAGCAGCCAGGACAGTGATCTAGCCAAAAACATTCAGTACTTC. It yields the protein CASSQDSDLAKNIQYF.